The 2 T cell receptor beta chains listed next were all sequenced from one sample in a study of blood T cells in healthy people across ages. The authors ran a second PCR of roughly 6 to 11 cycles using a sample-barcoded 5' primer and a J-beta primer mix. TCRdb re-derived calls from the 5' RACE reads in MiXCR, one entry per CDR3 protein. The table shows approximately 1.5 million distinct CDR3 sequences, with around 35% occurring only once. What was sequenced was blood. The receptors come from a woman in her twenties or thirties in good health.

This chain joins TRBV9 and TRBJ2-5; 10 positions match TRBD2. This CDR3 has 15 amino acids. CDR1 and CDR2 (germline): SGDLS, YYNGEE. V was pared by 4 bases and J by 3 bases, with 6 bases of the junction left unmatched. CDR3 loop: CASSTVAGGEETQYF. The CDR3 nucleotides are TGTGCCAGCAGCACAGTAGCGGGGGGCGAAGAGACCCAGTACTTC.

The chain is built from TRBV6-2 or TRBV6-3 and TRBJ1-1; D might be TRBD1 (5 bases). V was shortened by 2 bases and J by 4 bases, with 11 bases between the two germline ends. Germline lookup yields CDR1 MNHEY and CDR2 SVGEGT. This CDR3 is built from 14 residues. The CDR3 spells CASSYPGISTEAFF. The CDR3 nucleotides read TGTGCCAGCAGTTACCCAGGGATCAGCACTGAAGCTTTCTTT.